This T cell receptor (beta chain) was identified in a study of blood T cell repertoires in COVID-19. Germline loops: CDR1 LNHDA, CDR2 SQIVND (reference sequence). CDR3 length equals 15 residues. V lost 5 bases and J lost 0; bases outside the gene matches: 0. Here immunoSEQ multiplex PCR was the method, and the copy in TCRdb shows in-frame clones only, minus some. The profile shows some 150,000 clones, 70% to 85% of them singletons. The chain is built from TRBV19 and TRBJ1-6; TRBD1 matches 8 bases. The sample was PBMCs or T cells enriched from blood (not recorded which). The origin of this receptor is a man aged 50 or older who had recovered from COVID-19. CDR3 protein: CASSDRGSYNSPLHF. CDR3 DNA sequence: TGTGCCAGTAGTGACAGGGGCTCCTATAATTCACCCCTCCACTTT.